This T cell receptor (beta chain) was profiled in a study of response to subunit inactivated influenza vaccine. Study results and caveats: The study's authors posited that every seasonal influenza vaccination enlists few new T cells.

This clonotype was seen a few times. The antigen remains unidentified. The germline gives CDR1 MNHEY, CDR2 SVGEGT. The CDR3 has 15 residues. Deletions cut 6 bases from V and 4 bases from J, with 17 bases between. TCRdb re-called the RT-PCR reads with MiXCR, one entry per CDR3 protein. This table holds some 600,000 distinct CDR3 sequences, around 15% found once. The chain carries TRBV6-2 or TRBV6-3 and TRBJ2-3; perhaps TRBD1 as D (6 bases). Sequences were derived from PBMCs from blood, sampled 14 to 15 days before vaccination. The sequence came from a man over 45 who received an inactivated influenza vaccine. The CDR3 here is CASRPTGYTSDTQYF. The CDR3 DNA reads as TGTGCCAGCAGGCCCACAGGGTACACATCAGATACGCAGTATTTT.